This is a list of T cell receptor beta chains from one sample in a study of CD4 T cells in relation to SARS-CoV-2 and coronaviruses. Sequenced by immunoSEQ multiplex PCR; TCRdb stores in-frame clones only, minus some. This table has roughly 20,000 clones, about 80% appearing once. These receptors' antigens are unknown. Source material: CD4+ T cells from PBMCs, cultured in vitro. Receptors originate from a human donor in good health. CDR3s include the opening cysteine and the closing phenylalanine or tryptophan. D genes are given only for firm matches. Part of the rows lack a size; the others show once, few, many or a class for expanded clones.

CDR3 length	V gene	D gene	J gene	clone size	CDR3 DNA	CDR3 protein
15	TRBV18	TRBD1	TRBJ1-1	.	TGTGCCAGCTCAGACAGACAGGGTGGGTACACTGAAGCTTTCTTT	CASSDRQGGYTEAFF
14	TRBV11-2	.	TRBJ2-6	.	TGTGCCAGCAGTCTTTCGCGTGGGGCCAACGTCCTGACTTTC	CASSLSRGANVLTF
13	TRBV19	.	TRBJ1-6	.	TGTGCCACCACGAGGCAGGGCAATTCACCCCTCCACTTT	CATTRQGNSPLHF
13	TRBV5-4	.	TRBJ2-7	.	TGTGCCAGCAGCATTCAGATGTCGAACGAGCAGTACTTC	CASSIQMSNEQYF
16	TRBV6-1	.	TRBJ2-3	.	TGTGCCAGCAGTGTCACCAGTCTTTGGGGCACAGATACGCAGTATTTT	CASSVTSLWGTDTQYF
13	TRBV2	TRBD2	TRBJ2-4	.	TGTGCCAGCACGAGCGGGAGGTGGGACATTCAGTACTTC	CASTSGRWDIQYF
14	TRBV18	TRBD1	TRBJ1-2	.	TGTGCCAGCTCACCCGGACAGGATTTCTATGGCTACACCTTC	CASSPGQDFYGYTF
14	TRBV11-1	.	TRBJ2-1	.	TGTGCCAGCAGCTTAGGTCAGCTAATAATGGAGCAGTTCTTC	CASSLGQLIMEQFF
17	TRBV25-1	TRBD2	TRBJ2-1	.	TGTGCCAGCAGTGAATCGGGGCGGGAGAGCTCCTACAATGAGCAGTTCTTC	CASSESGRESSYNEQFF
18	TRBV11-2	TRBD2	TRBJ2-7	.	TGTGCCAGCAGCTTAGGCCCGGGACTAGCGGGAGCCAGCTACGAGCAGTACTTC	CASSLGPGLAGASYEQYF
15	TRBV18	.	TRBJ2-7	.	TGTGCCAGCTCACCACTTGGGGAGAGCTCCTACGAGCAGTACTTC	CASSPLGESSYEQYF
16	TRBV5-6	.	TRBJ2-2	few	TGTGCCAGCAGCCAAGGTGGGCCTAGCCACACCGGGGAGCTGTTTTTT	CASSQGGPSHTGELFF
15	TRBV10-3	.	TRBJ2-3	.	TGTGCCATCAGTAAGACTGCCTCGGGCACAGATACGCAGTATTTT	CAISKTASGTDTQYF
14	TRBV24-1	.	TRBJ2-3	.	TGTGCCACCAGCCGGGACGTTAGCACAGATACGCAGTATTTT	CATSRDVSTDTQYF